Shown below are 24 T cell receptor beta chains from a single sample sequenced in a study of blood T cells in healthy people across ages. A J-beta primer mix and a sample-barcoded 5' primer were used in a second PCR of about 7 to 12 cycles. A single record per CDR3 protein comes from TCRdb applying MiXCR to the 5' RACE reads. The sample holds around 1,500,000 distinct CDR3 sequences; 28% are singletons and the top ten take 7.7%. Source material: blood. Every receptor here comes from a woman aged 30 to 39 in good health.

A note on this clonotype: A much larger clone is a single base away; this may be a read error. This chain connects TRBV29-1 to TRBJ2-7, with a tentative D call TRBD1 (5 bases). The CDR3 totals 13 residues. CDR1 is SQVTM and CDR2 is ANQGSEA in the germline V gene. This CDR3 reads CSVPRGSSYERYF. The DNA for the CDR3 is TGCAGCGTCCCTAGGGGCAGCTCCTACGAGCGGTACTTC.

This clonotype was seen a few times. V usage is TRBV30 and J usage is TRBJ1-5; TRBD1 aligns across 7 bases. CDR3 length equals 14 residues. V shed 1 base, J shed 5 bases, and the junction held 5 bases outside the gene matches. Germline V gene lookup returns CDR1 GTSNPN and CDR2 SVGIG (reference sequence). CDR3 bases: TGTGCCTGGAGTGGGGGACAGCTATATCAGCCCCAGCATTTT. Translating gives CAWSGGQLYQPQHF.

The CDR3 bases are TGTGCCAGCAGCGTAGAGGCTAGCGGGACCTACGAGCAGTACTTC. Translation gives CASSVEASGTYEQYF. V and J are TRBV9 and TRBJ2-7; 9 nucleotides align to TRBD2. The junction had 3 bases not matched to a gene; V was cut back by 0 bases and J by 2 bases. The CDR3 has 15 amino acids. Germline V gene data show CDR1 as SGDLS and CDR2 as YYNGEE.

This clonotype came up many times. V gene TRBV27 combines with J gene TRBJ2-1; the D is unclear. This CDR3 spans 13 amino acids. Per germline, CDR1 MNHEY and CDR2 SMNVEV (reference sequence). V lost 5 bases to trimming and J lost 2 bases, with 7 bases between them. CDR3 protein: CASSSRPYNEQFF. CDR3 DNA sequence: TGTGCCAGCAGTAGTCGACCCTACAATGAGCAGTTCTTC.

CDR3 amino acids: CASSKGQAYEQYF. For the CDR3, the DNA is TGTGCCAGCAGTAAGGGACAGGCATACGAGCAGTACTTC. The rearrangement links TRBV2 to TRBJ2-5; 8 nucleotides agree with TRBD1. The last part of the DNA fits TRBJ2-7 better; the J call may be wrong. The length of the CDR3 is 13 residues. Germline V gene lookup returns CDR1 SNHLY and CDR2 FYNNEI.

The genes are TRBV3-1 and TRBJ2-3; 9 bases fit TRBD2. The CDR3 extends over 15 amino acids. V trimming: 4 bases; J trimming: 2 bases; junction bases outside the gene matches: 4. Germline loops: CDR1 LGHDT, CDR2 YNNKEL (reference sequence). The CDR3 protein is CASSPAGGYTDTQYF. The CDR3 DNA follows: TGTGCCAGCAGCCCAGCGGGGGGCTACACAGATACGCAGTATTTT.

This clonotype was found a few times. The chain couples TRBV29-1 to TRBJ1-1; no definite D call. The germline gives CDR1 SQVTM, CDR2 ANQGSEA. V was trimmed by 4 bases and J by 3 bases, leaving 9 bases between them. CDR3 length: 12 residues. The CDR3 loop reads CSVVPADTEAFF. Written as DNA, the CDR3 is TGCAGCGTTGTGCCGGCAGACACTGAAGCTTTCTTT.

The chain employs TRBV7-3 and TRBJ2-3; D possibly corresponds to TRBD1 (5 bases). Looked up from germline, CDR1 is SGHTA and CDR2 is FQGTGA. The CDR3 is made up of 13 amino acids. Between the trimmed V and J ends, which lost 3 bases and 6 bases, there was a span of 10 bases. The CDR3 protein is CASSFDSLDTQYF. The CDR3 DNA reads TGTGCCAGCAGCTTCGACAGTCTGGATACGCAGTATTTT.

This clonotype was observed a few times. The chain joins TRBV7-7 to TRBJ2-5; D is unresolved. V lost 2 bases to trimming and J lost 5 bases, with 12 bases between them. Germline V gene data show CDR1 as SSHAT and CDR2 as FNYEAQ (reference sequence). CDR3 length: 14 residues. CDR3 coding DNA: TGTGCCAGCAGCTTATTAGGGCCTTGGGAGACCCAGTACTTC. It codes for CASSLLGPWETQYF.

The chain employs TRBV18 and TRBJ1-2; D gene unclear. CDR3 length: 13 residues. CDR1 KGHSH and CDR2 LQKENI come from the germline V gene. Trimming shortened V by 3 bases and J by 4 bases, and 9 bases separated the two germline ends. CDR3: CASSPDKIYGYTF. DNA for the CDR3: TGTGCCAGCTCACCCGACAAGATCTATGGCTACACCTTC.

V and J are TRBV28 and TRBJ2-5; 8 bases align to TRBD1. The V gene end was trimmed by 3 bases and the J gene end by 4 bases; junction bases not matched to a gene: 10. This CDR3 contains 16 residues. Germline values: CDR1 MDHEN, CDR2 SYDVKM. The CDR3 loop is CASSLWFRTGRETQYF. For the CDR3, the DNA is TGTGCCAGCAGTTTGTGGTTTCGGACAGGGCGAGAGACCCAGTACTTC. Supplemented by reference TRBV28 and TRBJ2-5, the full variable domain reads DVKVTQSSRYLVKRTGEKVFLECVQDMDHENMFWYRQDPGLGLRLIYFSYDVKMKEKGDIPEGYSVSREKKERFSLILESASTNQTSMYLCASSLWFRTGRETQYFGPGTRLLVL.

This clonotype appeared a few times. The chain uses TRBV25-1 and TRBJ1-3; no clear D. This CDR3 spans 13 amino acids. The germline gives CDR1 MGHDK, CDR2 SYGVNS. Trimming took 5 bases from V and 0 from J, leaving 5 bases between them. The chain's CDR3 is CASSIHSGNTIYF. The CDR3 nucleotides read TGTGCCAGCAGTATACACTCTGGAAACACCATATATTTT.

This clonotype has more than one count but fewer than ten. The chain combines TRBV4-2 with TRBJ2-3, with 7 positions matching TRBD2. The CDR3 spans 18 residues. V dropped 0 bases and J dropped 0; count of bases not matched to a gene: 9. The germline CDR1 and CDR2 sequences are LGHNA and YNFKEQ. The CDR3 nucleotides read TGTGCCAGCAGCCAAGATCTTGGCGGGGGAACTAGCACAGATACGCAGTATTTT. Its protein is CASSQDLGGGTSTDTQYF.

This clonotype came up a few times. This rearrangement joins TRBV20-1 to TRBJ1-2; D is undetermined. The CDR3 sequence is 12 residues long. Germline values: CDR1 DFQATT, CDR2 SNEGSKA (reference sequence). V dropped 6 bases and J dropped 8 bases, with 16 bases sitting between them. The CDR3 DNA reads TGCAGTGCCGCGGGCCGTGCGGAAGGCTACACCTTC. It specifies CSAAGRAEGYTF.

This clonotype was observed a handful of times. This rearrangement joins TRBV9 to TRBJ1-6; tentatively, D is TRBD1 (5 bases). The CDR3 covers 15 residues. Germline assignment: CDR1 SGDLS and CDR2 YYNGEE. Trimming cost V 4 bases and J 7 bases, with 15 bases left between them. CDR3 loop: CASSPQGGQNSPLHF. The CDR3 DNA sequence: TGTGCCAGCAGCCCCCAGGGAGGTCAGAATTCACCCCTCCACTTT. The full variable domain, completed using reference TRBV9 and TRBJ1-6, is DSGVTQTPKHLITATGQRVTLRCSPRSGDLSVYWYQQSLDQGLQFLIQYYNGEERAKGNILERFSAQQFPDLHSELNLSSLELGDSALYFCASSPQGGQNSPLHFGNGTRLTVT.

There are a few counts of this clonotype. V and J are TRBV27 and TRBJ2-7, with D maybe TRBD2 (5 bases). Trimming took off 6 bases at V and 5 bases at J, with 20 bases between the two ends. CDR3 size: 15 residues. Germline V gives CDR1 MNHEY, CDR2 SMNVEV (reference sequence). CDR3 protein: CASSSISAAGDEQYF. Written as DNA, the CDR3 is TGTGCCAGCAGCTCAATTAGCGCGGCGGGCGACGAGCAGTACTTC.

J is TRBJ2-5 and V is TRBV20-1; TRBD2 matches at 10 bases. The J call may be mistaken, given a closer DNA end match to TRBJ2-7. Germline CDR1 and CDR2: DFQATT and SNEGSKA (reference sequence). The CDR3 totals 13 residues. The DNA for the CDR3 is TGCAGTGCTGGGAGCGGGGGGGCAGGCGAGCAGTACTTC. Protein product: CSAGSGGAGEQYF.

This clonotype was observed many times. V and J are TRBV3-1 and TRBJ1-2, with D possibly matching TRBD1 (5 bases). This CDR3 has 14 amino acids. V was pared by 2 bases and J by 3 bases, with 10 bases between. CDR1 is LGHDT and CDR2 is YNNKEL in the germline V gene (reference sequence). CDR3 sequence (DNA): TGTGCCAGCAGCCAACGGGGGATGGACTATGGCTACACCTTC. Protein: CASSQRGMDYGYTF.

This clonotype has at least ten counts. The chain links TRBV20-1 to TRBJ1-5; D perhaps matches TRBD1 (5 bases). Germline values: CDR1 DFQATT, CDR2 SNEGSKA (reference sequence). Between the trimmed V and J ends, which lost 0 bases and 4 bases, there was a span of 16 bases. The CDR3 is 16 residues long. CDR3 loop: CSARDGGLLENQPQHF. CDR3 bases: TGCAGTGCTAGAGACGGGGGACTGCTTGAAAATCAGCCCCAGCATTTT.

The table lists this clonotype with many counts. This chain connects TRBV14 to TRBJ1-4; D is uncertain. CDR1 is SGHDN and CDR2 is FVKESK in the germline V gene. The V end lost 2 bases, the J end lost 6 bases, and 7 bases lay between the germline ends. The CDR3 contains 13 residues. CDR3 residues: CASSQYFDEKLFF. Written as DNA, the CDR3 is TGTGCCAGCAGCCAATACTTCGATGAAAAACTGTTTTTT.

This clonotype was seen repeatedly, ten times or more. This rearrangement joins TRBV20-1 to TRBJ2-7; D perhaps matches TRBD1 (6 bases). This CDR3 has 11 residues. CDR1 is DFQATT and CDR2 is SNEGSKA in the germline V gene (reference sequence). V was pared by 4 bases and J by 3 bases, with 7 bases between. This CDR3 is CSAKDSYEQYF. For the CDR3, the DNA is TGCAGTGCTAAGGACAGCTACGAGCAGTACTTC.

This clonotype was seen many times. The rearrangement links TRBV6-5 to TRBJ2-3; unclear D gene. Per the germline V gene, CDR1 is MNHEY and CDR2 is SVGAGI. V gave up 0 bases and J gave up 6 bases, with 13 bases separating them. There are 15 residues in the CDR3. The CDR3 nucleotides read TGTGCCAGCAGTTACTCGACTGGGGAAGGGGATACGCAGTATTTT. Encoded protein: CASSYSTGEGDTQYF.

As concerns this clonotype: A much larger clone lies a single base off, so this may be a read error. The genes are TRBV12-3 or TRBV12-4 and TRBJ1-2, with 8 bases fitting TRBD1. This CDR3 is 15 amino acids long. The CDR3 region is CVSSIAGTGHYGYTF. The CDR3 nucleotides are TGTGTCAGCAGTATCGCCGGGACAGGCCACTATGGCTACACCTTC.

V is TRBV7-2 and J is TRBJ2-3, with D perhaps TRBD2 (7 bases). Trimming stripped 5 bases from V and 2 bases from J, with 23 bases between. The length of the CDR3 is 18 residues. Germline lookup yields CDR1 SGHTA and CDR2 FQGNSA. CDR3 in DNA: TGTGCCAGCAGCGTCCCCAGGGGAGCGGGAAGGGTCACAGATACGCAGTATTTT. It encodes CASSVPRGAGRVTDTQYF.